This T cell receptor (beta chain) was recorded in a study of technical replicates of blood from four donors. Libraries were prepared by immunoSEQ multiplex PCR; TCRdb keeps only in-frame clonotypes and omits some of them. The sample yields about 100,000 clones, roughly 95% seen once. V dropped 0 bases and J dropped 3; count of bases not matched to a gene: 5. CDR1 and CDR2 from the germline V gene are GTSNPN and SVGIG (reference sequence). The CDR3 extends over 15 amino acids. This sequence originates from a human donor in good health. The sequenced material came from T cells isolated from PBMCs. V and J are TRBV30 and TRBJ2-1; 7 bases fit TRBD1. The CDR3 nucleotides read TGTGCCTGGAGTGTAGGGGGACAGTACTACAATGAGCAGTTCTTC. Its translation is CAWSVGGQYYNEQFF.